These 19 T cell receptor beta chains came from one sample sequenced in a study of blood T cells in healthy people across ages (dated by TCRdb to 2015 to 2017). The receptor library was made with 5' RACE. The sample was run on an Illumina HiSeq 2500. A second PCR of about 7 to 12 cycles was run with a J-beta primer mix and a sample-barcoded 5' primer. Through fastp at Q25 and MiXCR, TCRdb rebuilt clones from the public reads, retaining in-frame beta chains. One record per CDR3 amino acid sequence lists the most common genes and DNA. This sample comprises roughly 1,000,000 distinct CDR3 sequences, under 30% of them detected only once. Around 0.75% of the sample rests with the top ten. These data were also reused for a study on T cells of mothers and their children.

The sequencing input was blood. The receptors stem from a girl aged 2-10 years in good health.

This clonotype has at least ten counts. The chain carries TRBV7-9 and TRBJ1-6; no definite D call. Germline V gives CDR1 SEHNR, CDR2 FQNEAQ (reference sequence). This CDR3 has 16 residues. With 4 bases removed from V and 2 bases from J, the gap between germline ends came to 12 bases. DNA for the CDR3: TGTGCCAGCAGCTCTGTCGGTGGGCCCTATAATTCACCCCTCCACTTT. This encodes CASSSVGGPYNSPLHF. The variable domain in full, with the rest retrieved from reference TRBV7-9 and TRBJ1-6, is DTGVSQNPRHKITKRGQNVTFRCDPISEHNRLYWYRQTLGQGPEFLTYFQNEAQLEKSRLLSDRFSAERPKGSFSTLEIQRTEQGDSAMYLCASSSVGGPYNSPLHFGNGTRLTVT.

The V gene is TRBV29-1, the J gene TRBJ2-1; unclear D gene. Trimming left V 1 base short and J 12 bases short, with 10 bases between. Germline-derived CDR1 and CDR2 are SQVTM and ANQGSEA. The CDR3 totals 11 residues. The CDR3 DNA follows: TGCAGCGTTGAAGTTACCGGCGGGCAGTTCTTC. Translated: CSVEVTGGQFF.

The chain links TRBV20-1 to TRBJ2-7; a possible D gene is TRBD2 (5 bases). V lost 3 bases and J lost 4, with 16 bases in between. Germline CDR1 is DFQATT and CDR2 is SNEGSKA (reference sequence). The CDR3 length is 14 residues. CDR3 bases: TGCAGTGCTAGTCGCGCCGGACTTCCATACGAGCAGTACTTC. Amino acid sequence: CSASRAGLPYEQYF.

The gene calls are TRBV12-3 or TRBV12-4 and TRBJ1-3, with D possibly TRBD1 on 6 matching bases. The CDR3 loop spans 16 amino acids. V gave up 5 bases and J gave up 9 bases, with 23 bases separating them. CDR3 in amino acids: CASSLRDGTLRGTIYF. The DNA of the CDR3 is TGTGCCAGCAGTCTCAGGGACGGGACACTTCGGGGCACCATATATTTT.

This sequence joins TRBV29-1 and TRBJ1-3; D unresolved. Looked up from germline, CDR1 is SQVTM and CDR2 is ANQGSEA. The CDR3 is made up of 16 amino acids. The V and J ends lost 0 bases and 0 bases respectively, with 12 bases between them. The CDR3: CSVEEVGRNSGNTIYF. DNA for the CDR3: TGCAGCGTTGAAGAGGTCGGACGGAACTCTGGAAACACCATATATTTT. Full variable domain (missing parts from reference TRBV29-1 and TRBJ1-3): SAVISQKPSRDICQRGTSLTIQCQVDSQVTMMFWYRQQPGQSLTLIATANQGSEATYESGFVIDKFPISRPNLTFSTLTVSNMSPEDSSIYLCSVEEVGRNSGNTIYFGEGSWLTVV.

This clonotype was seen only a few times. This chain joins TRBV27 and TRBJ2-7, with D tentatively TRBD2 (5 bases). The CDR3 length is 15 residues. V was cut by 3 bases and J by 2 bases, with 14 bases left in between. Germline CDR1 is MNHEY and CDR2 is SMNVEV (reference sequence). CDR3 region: CASSLITPLAYEQYF. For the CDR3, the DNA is TGTGCCAGCAGTTTGATTACTCCACTAGCCTACGAGCAGTACTTC.

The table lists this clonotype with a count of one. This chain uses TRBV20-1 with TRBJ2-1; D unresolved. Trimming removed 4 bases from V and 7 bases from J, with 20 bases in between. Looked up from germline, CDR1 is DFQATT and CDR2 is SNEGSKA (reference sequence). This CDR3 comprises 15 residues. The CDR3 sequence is CSANMDPDSKNEQFF. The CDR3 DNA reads TGCAGTGCTAACATGGACCCTGACTCTAAGAATGAGCAGTTCTTC.

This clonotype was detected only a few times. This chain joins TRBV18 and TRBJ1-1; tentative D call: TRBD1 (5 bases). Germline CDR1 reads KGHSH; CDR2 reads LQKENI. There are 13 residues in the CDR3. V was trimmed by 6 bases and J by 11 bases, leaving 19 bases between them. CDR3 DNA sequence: TGTGCCAGCTCGCCAGGATGGGGCCAAGGTGCTTTCTTT. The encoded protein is CASSPGWGQGAFF.

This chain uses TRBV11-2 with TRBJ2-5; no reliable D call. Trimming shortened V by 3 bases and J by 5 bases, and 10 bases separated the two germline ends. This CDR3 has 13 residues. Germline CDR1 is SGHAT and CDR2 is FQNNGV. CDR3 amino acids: CASSFERAETQYF. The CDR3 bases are TGTGCCAGCAGCTTTGAAAGGGCGGAGACCCAGTACTTC.

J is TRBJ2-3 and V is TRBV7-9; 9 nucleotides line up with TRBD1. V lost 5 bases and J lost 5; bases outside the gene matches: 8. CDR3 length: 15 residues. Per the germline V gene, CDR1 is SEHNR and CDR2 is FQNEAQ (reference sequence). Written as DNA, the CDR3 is TGTGCCAGCAGCCCGGGACAGGGCAGTGGAGATACGCAGTATTTT. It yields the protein CASSPGQGSGDTQYF.

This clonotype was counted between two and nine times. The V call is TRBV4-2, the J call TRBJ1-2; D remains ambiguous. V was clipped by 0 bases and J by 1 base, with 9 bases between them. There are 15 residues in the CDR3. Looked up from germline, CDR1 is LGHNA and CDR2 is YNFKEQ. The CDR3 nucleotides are TGTGCCAGCAGCCAAGATACATCCGATAACTATGGCTACACCTTC. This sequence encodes CASSQDTSDNYGYTF.

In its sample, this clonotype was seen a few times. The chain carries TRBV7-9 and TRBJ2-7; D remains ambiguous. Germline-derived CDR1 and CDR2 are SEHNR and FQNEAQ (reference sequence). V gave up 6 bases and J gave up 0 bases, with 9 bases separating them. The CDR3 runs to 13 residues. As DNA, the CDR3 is TGTGCCAGCAGTCGTGGGGACTCCTACGAGCAGTACTTC. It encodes CASSRGDSYEQYF.

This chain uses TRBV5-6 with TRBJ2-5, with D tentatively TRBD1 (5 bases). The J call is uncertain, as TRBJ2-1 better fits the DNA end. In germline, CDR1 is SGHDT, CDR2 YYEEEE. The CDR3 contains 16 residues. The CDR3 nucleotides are TGTGCCAGCAGCTTGGGATCGGGCAGGGTAGGTACTGAGCAGTTCTTC. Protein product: CASSLGSGRVGTEQFF.

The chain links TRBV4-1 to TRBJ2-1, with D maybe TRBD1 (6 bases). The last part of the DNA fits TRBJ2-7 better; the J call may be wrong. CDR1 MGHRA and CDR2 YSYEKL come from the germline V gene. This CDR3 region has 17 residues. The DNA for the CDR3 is TGCGCCAGCAGCCAAGAGGGGGTTGGGACAAGTTCCTACGAGCAGTACTTC. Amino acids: CASSQEGVGTSSYEQYF.

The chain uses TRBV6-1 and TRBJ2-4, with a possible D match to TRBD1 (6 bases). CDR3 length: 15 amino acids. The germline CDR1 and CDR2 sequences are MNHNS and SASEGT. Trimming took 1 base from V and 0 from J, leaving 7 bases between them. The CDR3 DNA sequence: TGTGCCAGCAGTGAAGAAGGGGGAGCCAAAAACATTCAGTACTTC. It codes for CASSEEGGAKNIQYF.

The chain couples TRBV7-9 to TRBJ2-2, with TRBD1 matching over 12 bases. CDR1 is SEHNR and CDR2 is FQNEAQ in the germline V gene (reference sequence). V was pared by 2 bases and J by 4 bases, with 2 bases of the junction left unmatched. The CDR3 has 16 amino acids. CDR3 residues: CASSLWDRGRTGELFF. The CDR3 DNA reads TGTGCCAGCAGCTTATGGGACAGGGGGCGCACCGGGGAGCTGTTTTTT. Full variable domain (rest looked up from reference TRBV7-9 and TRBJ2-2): DTGVSQNPRHKITKRGQNVTFRCDPISEHNRLYWYRQTLGQGPEFLTYFQNEAQLEKSRLLSDRFSAERPKGSFSTLEIQRTEQGDSAMYLCASSLWDRGRTGELFFGEGSRLTVL.

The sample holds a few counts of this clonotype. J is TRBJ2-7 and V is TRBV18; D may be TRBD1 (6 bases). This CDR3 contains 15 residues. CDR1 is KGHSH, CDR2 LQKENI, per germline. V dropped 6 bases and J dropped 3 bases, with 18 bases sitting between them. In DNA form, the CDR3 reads TGTGCCAGCTCGACACAGGGTAACCACATCTACGAGCAGTACTTC. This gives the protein CASSTQGNHIYEQYF.

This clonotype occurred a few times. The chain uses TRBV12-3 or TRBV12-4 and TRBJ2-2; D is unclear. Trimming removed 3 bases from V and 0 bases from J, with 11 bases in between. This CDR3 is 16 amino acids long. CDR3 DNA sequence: TGTGCCAGCAGTTTTAGGCAGCCCGCGAACACCGGGGAGCTGTTTTTT. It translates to CASSFRQPANTGELFF.

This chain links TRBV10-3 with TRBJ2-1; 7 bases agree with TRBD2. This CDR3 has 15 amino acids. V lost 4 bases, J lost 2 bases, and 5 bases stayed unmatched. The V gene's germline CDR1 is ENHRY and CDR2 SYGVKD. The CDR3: CAISVGGTTYNEQFF. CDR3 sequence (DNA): TGTGCCATCAGTGTCGGGGGGACCACCTACAATGAGCAGTTCTTC.